This is a list of T cell receptor beta chains from one sample in a study of T cells in Graves' hyperthyroidism and ophthalmopathy. TCRdb reanalysed the multiplex PCR reads using MiXCR and keeps one entry per CDR3 protein. There are 700,000 or so distinct CDR3 sequences in the sample; 16% occur only once, and about 8.4% lies in the top ten. Sequences were obtained from blood. All receptors come from a man aged 18 to 29 with Graves' hyperthyroidism. CDR3s include the opening cysteine and the closing phenylalanine or tryptophan. D genes are given only for firm matches. Clone size is shown for a subset of rows, as once, few, many or a class of expanded clone.

cdr3_nt: TGTGCCAGCACCCAATTTGAGGGGGGGAAGGAAGAGCAGTACTTC
cdr3_aa: CASTQFEGGKEEQYF
d_call: NA
v_call: TRBV2
cdr3_length: 15
j_call: TRBJ2-7
clone_size: many

cdr3_nt: TGCGCCAGCAGCGCGATCCGGGACAGGGAAGACGAGCAGTACTTC
cdr3_aa: CASSAIRDREDEQYF
d_call: TRBD1
v_call: TRBV4-1
cdr3_length: 15
j_call: TRBJ2-7
clone_size: NA

cdr3_nt: TGTGCCAGCAGCCAAGAAATTGGCTCACCCCTCCACTTT
cdr3_aa: CASSQEIGSPLHF
d_call: NA
v_call: TRBV3-1
cdr3_length: 13
j_call: TRBJ1-6
clone_size: many

cdr3_nt: TGTGCCACCAGTGATTTGCTTACGGGGGGCGGAGAGACCCAGTACTTC
cdr3_aa: CATSDLLTGGGETQYF
d_call: NA
v_call: TRBV24-1
cdr3_length: 16
j_call: TRBJ2-5
clone_size: NA

cdr3_nt: TGTGCCAGCAGTGAACAGGGAGGGTACACTGAAGCTTTCTTT
cdr3_aa: CASSEQGGYTEAFF
d_call: NA
v_call: TRBV6-1
cdr3_length: 14
j_call: TRBJ1-1
clone_size: many

cdr3_nt: TGTGCCAGCAGTCCGAGCGGATTACGCACAGATACGCAGTATTTT
cdr3_aa: CASSPSGLRTDTQYF
d_call: NA
v_call: TRBV12-3/TRBV12-4
cdr3_length: 15
j_call: TRBJ2-3
clone_size: NA

cdr3_nt: TGTGCCAGCAGCTTAACTGGGGGCGGACTCCGCTACAATGAGCAGTTCTTC
cdr3_aa: CASSLTGGGLRYNEQFF
d_call: NA
v_call: TRBV7-3
cdr3_length: 17
j_call: TRBJ2-1
clone_size: NA

cdr3_nt: TGTGCCAGCAGCTTAGCATGGGCAGGATCCGAGCAGTACTTC
cdr3_aa: CASSLAWAGSEQYF
d_call: NA
v_call: TRBV7-2
cdr3_length: 14
j_call: TRBJ2-7
clone_size: few

cdr3_nt: TGCGCCAGCAGTCCCGGGACAGGGGAATACAATGAGCAGTTCTTC
cdr3_aa: CASSPGTGEYNEQFF
d_call: TRBD1
v_call: TRBV5-1
cdr3_length: 15
j_call: TRBJ2-1
clone_size: few

cdr3_nt: TGTGCCAGCAAAACCGAGGCGGGAGGAGGTGAGACCCAGTACTTC
cdr3_aa: CASKTEAGGGETQYF
d_call: TRBD2
v_call: TRBV7-2
cdr3_length: 15
j_call: TRBJ2-5
clone_size: many

cdr3_nt: TGTGCCAGCAGTTTATTGGGGGGCGCCGAAACTGAAGCTTTCTTT
cdr3_aa: CASSLLGGAETEAFF
d_call: NA
v_call: TRBV27
cdr3_length: 15
j_call: TRBJ1-1
clone_size: many

cdr3_nt: TGTGCCAGCAGTCCGCGGGAGGGCATTCAGTACTTC
cdr3_aa: CASSPREGIQYF
d_call: TRBD2
v_call: TRBV28
cdr3_length: 12
j_call: TRBJ2-4
clone_size: many

cdr3_nt: TGCAGCGTTGAACAGAGAACTGCAACTAATGAAAAACTGTTTTTT
cdr3_aa: CSVEQRTATNEKLFF
d_call: NA
v_call: TRBV29-1
cdr3_length: 15
j_call: TRBJ1-4
clone_size: NA

cdr3_nt: TGTGCCAGCAGGCTGACAGAGGGATATGGCTACACCTTC
cdr3_aa: CASRLTEGYGYTF
d_call: NA
v_call: TRBV6-1
cdr3_length: 13
j_call: TRBJ1-2
clone_size: once

cdr3_nt: TGTGCCAGCAGCGTAGAGGGGCCCACAGATACGCAGTATTTT
cdr3_aa: CASSVEGPTDTQYF
d_call: NA
v_call: TRBV9
cdr3_length: 14
j_call: TRBJ2-3
clone_size: NA

cdr3_nt: TGTGCCAGCAGCCATTCTCCCACCGGGAGTAAAACAGATACGCAGTATTTT
cdr3_aa: CASSHSPTGSKTDTQYF
d_call: NA
v_call: TRBV3-1
cdr3_length: 17
j_call: TRBJ2-3
clone_size: few

cdr3_nt: TGCGCCAGCAGCAGAAGGGAGCTGTTTTTT
cdr3_aa: CASSRRELFF
d_call: NA
v_call: TRBV5-1
cdr3_length: 10
j_call: TRBJ2-2
clone_size: few

cdr3_nt: TGCAGCGTTGCCTCGACAGGGCCCGAAAAACTGTTTTTT
cdr3_aa: CSVASTGPEKLFF
d_call: TRBD1
v_call: TRBV29-1
cdr3_length: 13
j_call: TRBJ1-4
clone_size: NA

cdr3_nt: TGCAGTGCTAGTCCGAGGGACAGGGTATTTGGGGAGCTGTTTTTT
cdr3_aa: CSASPRDRVFGELFF
d_call: TRBD1
v_call: TRBV20-1
cdr3_length: 15
j_call: TRBJ2-2
clone_size: many

cdr3_nt: TGTGCCAGCAGTTACTCTGGCGGGAGGGCCGCCGATGAGCAGTTCTTC
cdr3_aa: CASSYSGGRAADEQFF
d_call: TRBD2
v_call: TRBV6-6
cdr3_length: 16
j_call: TRBJ2-1
clone_size: many

cdr3_nt: TGTGCCAGCAGTTTACCGGGAACCACTGAAGCTTTCTTT
cdr3_aa: CASSLPGTTEAFF
d_call: NA
v_call: TRBV28
cdr3_length: 13
j_call: TRBJ1-1
clone_size: many

cdr3_nt: TGTGCCAGCTCTCCCCTAGTGAGTGAGCAGTTCTTC
cdr3_aa: CASSPLVSEQFF
d_call: NA
v_call: TRBV28
cdr3_length: 12
j_call: TRBJ2-1
clone_size: NA

cdr3_nt: TGTGCCAGCAGCGGTTGGACAGGCCACTCTGGAAACACCATATATTTT
cdr3_aa: CASSGWTGHSGNTIYF
d_call: TRBD1
v_call: TRBV9
cdr3_length: 16
j_call: TRBJ1-3
clone_size: NA

cdr3_nt: TGTGCCAGCAGTCCCATTTGGACTGATCATGAGCAGTTCTTC
cdr3_aa: CASSPIWTDHEQFF
d_call: NA
v_call: TRBV11-2
cdr3_length: 14
j_call: TRBJ2-1
clone_size: many

cdr3_nt: TGTGCCAGCACGGGGGTTTCCAACATTCAGTACTTC
cdr3_aa: CASTGVSNIQYF
d_call: NA
v_call: TRBV7-9
cdr3_length: 12
j_call: TRBJ2-4
clone_size: NA

cdr3_nt: TGCAGCGTCGGGACAGCCTACGAGCAGTACTTC
cdr3_aa: CSVGTAYEQYF
d_call: TRBD1
v_call: TRBV29-1
cdr3_length: 11
j_call: TRBJ2-7
clone_size: NA

cdr3_nt: TGCGCCAGCAGTGTTCCCAGGGGCTATGAGCAGTTCTTC
cdr3_aa: CASSVPRGYEQFF
d_call: NA
v_call: TRBV10-1
cdr3_length: 13
j_call: TRBJ2-1
clone_size: NA

cdr3_nt: TGTGCCAGCCGAACCGGGCCCAGGTCCTACAATGAGCAGTTCTTC
cdr3_aa: CASRTGPRSYNEQFF
d_call: NA
v_call: TRBV27
cdr3_length: 15
j_call: TRBJ2-1
clone_size: many